Described below is a single T cell receptor (beta chain) sequence and its context. V was cut by 1 base and J by 6 bases, with 4 bases left in between. Germline CDR1 LGHNA, CDR2 YSLEER. The CDR3 loop spans 13 amino acids. Profiled with immunoSEQ multiplex PCR; TCRdb holds only in-frame clones, not every one. Here the sample spans 120,000 or so clones, 65% to 90% being singletons. This sample stems from a study of blood T cell repertoires in COVID-19. Sample: peripheral blood. The origin of this receptor is a man at least 80 years old with active or convalescent COVID-19. The chain employs TRBV4-3 and TRBJ1-6; D is unclear. The CDR3 nucleotides read TGCGCCAGCAGCCAAGCCTCTAATTCACCCCTCCACTTT. Translating gives CASSQASNSPLHF.